These 7 T cell receptor beta chains were all obtained from the same sample, sequenced in a study of beta chain features in type 1 diabetes. Since all of the isolated RNA was reverse transcribed, expressed TCRB transcripts were what got sequenced. Sequencing used immunoSEQ multiplex PCR; TCRdb keeps in-frame clones, though not all of them. The sample records about 620,000 clones, around 15% being singletons. The sample comprised naive CD4+ T cells from blood. The receptors stem from a man aged 18 to 29 in good health.

For this clone: Just one base apart from a much larger clone, this may be a read error. The CDR3 DNA reads TGTGCCAGCAGCCGGACAGGGGGCAATCAGCCCCAGCATTTT. It specifies CASSRTGGNQPQHF. The chain has TRBV9 and TRBJ1-5, with 9 bases identical to TRBD1. There are 14 residues in the CDR3. Germline V gene sequence: CDR1 SGDLS, CDR2 YYNGEE. V was clipped by 4 bases and J by 2 bases; unmatched bases: 1. Complete variable domain (other parts from reference TRBV9 and TRBJ1-5): DSGVTQTPKHLITATGQRVTLRCSPRSGDLSVYWYQQSLDQGLQFLIQYYNGEERAKGNILERFSAQQFPDLHSELNLSSLELGDSALYFCASSRTGGNQPQHFGDGTRLSIL.

The V call is TRBV30, the J call TRBJ1-6; D is undetermined. CDR1 is GTSNPN, CDR2 SVGIG, per germline (reference sequence). V dropped 0 bases and J dropped 9 bases, with 15 bases sitting between them. The CDR3 totals 15 residues. CDR3 amino acids: CAWSVSRGKVSPLHF. DNA of the CDR3: TGTGCCTGGAGTGTCTCGCGGGGAAAGGTTTCACCCCTCCACTTT. The full variable domain, rest sourced from reference TRBV30 and TRBJ1-6, is SQTIHQWPATLVQPVGSPLSLECTVEGTSNPNLYWYRQAAGRGLQLLFYSVGIGQISSEVPQNLSASRPQDRQFILSSKKLLLSDSGFYLCAWSVSRGKVSPLHFGNGTRLTVT.

This chain joins TRBV9 and TRBJ2-7, with a tentative D call TRBD2 (5 bases). Trimming took 0 bases from V and 7 from J, leaving 8 bases between them. This CDR3 comprises 12 residues. Germline V CDR1 and CDR2: SGDLS, YYNGEE. CDR3 sequence (DNA): TGTGCCAGCAGCGTAGGACGGGGAGAGCAGTACTTC. Amino acids: CASSVGRGEQYF.

Only a few counts were recorded for this clone. The CDR3 spells CASSQQGWSSYEQYF. The CDR3 nucleotides read TGTGCCAGCAGCCAACAGGGGTGGAGCTCCTACGAGCAGTACTTC. The chain combines TRBV2 with TRBJ2-7; 7 bases line up with TRBD1. Per the germline V gene, CDR1 is SNHLY and CDR2 is FYNNEI. J was trimmed by 0 bases and V by 6 bases; bases with no gene match: 8. This CDR3 has 15 residues.

This clone was seen only a few times. The V and J genes are TRBV7-3 and TRBJ2-1; 8 nucleotides align to TRBD2. The junction had 10 bases not matched to a gene; V was cut back by 5 bases and J by 4 bases. The length of the CDR3 is 16 residues. Germline-derived CDR1 and CDR2 are SGHTA and FQGTGA. CDR3 in DNA: TGTGCCAGCAGCCCCGGGGCTAGCGGGTTGTACAATGAGCAGTTCTTC. Its translation is CASSPGASGLYNEQFF.

The chain employs TRBV14 and TRBJ2-7; D may be TRBD2 (7 bases). V was trimmed by 3 bases and J by 0 bases, leaving 15 bases between them. There are 16 residues in the CDR3. Per germline, CDR1 SGHDN and CDR2 FVKESK. CDR3 bases: TGTGCCAGCAGCCATGGGGGGGGCCTTAGCTCCTACGAGCAGTACTTC. Translating it yields CASSHGGGLSSYEQYF.

The chain recombines TRBV6-5 with TRBJ1-1; D remains ambiguous. V was cut by 6 bases and J by 1 base, with 9 bases left in between. This CDR3 is 13 amino acids long. Germline V gives CDR1 MNHEY, CDR2 SVGAGI. The CDR3 coding sequence is TGTGCCAGCAGCGGATACAGGAACACTGAAGCTTTCTTT. Its translation: CASSGYRNTEAFF.